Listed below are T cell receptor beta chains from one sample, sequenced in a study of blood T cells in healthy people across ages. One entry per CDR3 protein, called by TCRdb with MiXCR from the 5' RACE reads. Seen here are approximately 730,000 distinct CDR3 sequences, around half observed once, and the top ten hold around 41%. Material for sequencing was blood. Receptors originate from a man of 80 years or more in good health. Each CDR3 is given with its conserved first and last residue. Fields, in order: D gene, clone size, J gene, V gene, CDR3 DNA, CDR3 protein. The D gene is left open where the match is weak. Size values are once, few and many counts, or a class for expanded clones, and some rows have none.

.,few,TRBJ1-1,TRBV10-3,TGTGCCATCAGTGAGGGACGGGTGAACACTGAAGCTTTCTTT,CAISEGRVNTEAFF
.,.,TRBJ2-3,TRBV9,TGTGCCAGCAGCGTATCTACCTCTAAAGATACGCAGTATTTT,CASSVSTSKDTQYF
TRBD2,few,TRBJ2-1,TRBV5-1,TGCGCCAGCAGCTTGGGGTCGGGAGGGACCTACAATGAGCAGTTCTTC,CASSLGSGGTYNEQFF
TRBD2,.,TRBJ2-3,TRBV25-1,TGTGCCAGCTCGGGGCCTAGCGGGAGTGGTGATACGCAGTATTTT,CASSGPSGSGDTQYF
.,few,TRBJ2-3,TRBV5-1,TGCGCCAGCAGCTGGGCAGGGGACCTAGGCAGATACGCGTATTTT,CASSWAGDLGRYAYF
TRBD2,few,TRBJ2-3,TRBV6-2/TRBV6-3,TGTGCCAGCGCATCTAGCGGGCGGACCGAACGATACGCGTATTTT,CASASSGRTERYAYF
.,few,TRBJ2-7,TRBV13,TGTGCCAGCAGCTTAGTCGCGGGACGTGAGAGCTCCTACGAGCAGTACTTC,CASSLVAGRESSYEQYF
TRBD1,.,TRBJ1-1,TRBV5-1,TGCGCCAGCAGCAAGGGACAGCTGAACACTGAAGCTTTCTTT,CASSKGQLNTEAFF
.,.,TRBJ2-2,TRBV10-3,TGTGCCATCAGTGAGATAGGAGGCACCGGGGAGCTGTTTTTT,CAISEIGGTGELFF
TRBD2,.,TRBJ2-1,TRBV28,TGTGCCAGCAGTTGGACTAGCGGGAGTCCCTACAATGAGCAGTTCTTC,CASSWTSGSPYNEQFF
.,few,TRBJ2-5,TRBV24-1,TGTGCCACCAGTGATCCCAGTGGGGGCGGGGAGACCCAGTACTTC,CATSDPSGGGETQYF
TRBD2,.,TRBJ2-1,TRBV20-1,TGCAGTGCTAGTGGGTTAGCGGGGTACAATGAGCAGTTCTTC,CSASGLAGYNEQFF
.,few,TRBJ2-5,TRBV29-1,TGCAGCGTTGCAGGGACGGGACAAGAGACCCAGTACTTC,CSVAGTGQETQYF
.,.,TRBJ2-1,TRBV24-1,TGTGCCACCAGTGCTCAGGGACAAGACAATGAGCAGTTCTTC,CATSAQGQDNEQFF
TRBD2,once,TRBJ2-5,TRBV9,TGTGCCAGCAGCGTAGTTGTGGGAGGGCCTTACAGTGAGCAGTACTTC,CASSVVVGGPYSEQYF
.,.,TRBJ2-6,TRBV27,TGTGCCAGCACCAACGTTGGGGCCAACGTCCTGACTTTC,CASTNVGANVLTF
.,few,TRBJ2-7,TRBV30,TGTGCCTGGAGTGTAATTCGTGGGGGATACGAGCAGTACTTC,CAWSVIRGGYEQYF
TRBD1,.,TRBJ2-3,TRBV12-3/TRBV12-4,TGTGCCAGCAGCCAGACAGGGGGAAAGACAGATACGCAGTATTTT,CASSQTGGKTDTQYF
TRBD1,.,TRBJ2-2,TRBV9,TGTGCCAGCAGCGCCAGGGACAGTCTCACCGGGGAGCTGTTTTTT,CASSARDSLTGELFF
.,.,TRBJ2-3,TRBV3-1,TGTGCCAGCGGCCAAGGGGTATCGGCAGATACGCAGTATTTT,CASGQGVSADTQYF
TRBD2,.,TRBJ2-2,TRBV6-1,TGTGCCAGCACAGGTTGGGCTAGCGGGAGTTACACCGGGGAGCTGTTTTTT,CASTGWASGSYTGELFF
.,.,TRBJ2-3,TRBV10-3,TGTGCCATCAATGAGGGAGGCACAGATACGCAGTATTTT,CAINEGGTDTQYF
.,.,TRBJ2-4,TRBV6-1,TGTGCCAGCACTGGAGGACGGGACATTCAGTACTTC,CASTGGRDIQYF
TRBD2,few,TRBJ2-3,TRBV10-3,TGTGCCATCAGTGAGTGGACTAGCGGGGAGCACAGATACGCGTATTTT,CAISEWTSGEHRYAYF
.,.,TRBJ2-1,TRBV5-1,TGCGCCAGCAGCTTGGGGGGCCGGGATTGGAACAATGAGCAGTTCTTC,CASSLGGRDWNNEQFF
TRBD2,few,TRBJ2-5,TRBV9,TGTGCCAGCAGCGCGGGACTAGCGGGAGGGCAAGAGACCCAGTACTTC,CASSAGLAGGQETQYF
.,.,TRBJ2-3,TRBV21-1,TGTGCCAGCAGCCCCCACGGGGGGACCTCTGACAGATACGCGTATTTT,CASSPHGGTSDRYAYF
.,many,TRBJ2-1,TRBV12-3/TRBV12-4,TGTGCCAGCAGCGCCGGGACCACCAACAATGAGCAGTTCTTC,CASSAGTTNNEQFF
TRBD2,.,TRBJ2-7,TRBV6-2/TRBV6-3,TGTGCCAGCAGCCCCCCCGGAGCGGGATCTCCATACGAGCAGTACTTC,CASSPPGAGSPYEQYF
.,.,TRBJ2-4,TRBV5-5,TGTGCCAGCAGCTTACAGGGAAACATTCAGTACTTC,CASSLQGNIQYF
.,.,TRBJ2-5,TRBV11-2,TGTGCCAGCAGCTTAGCGTCGTGGTACCAAGAGACCCAGTACTTC,CASSLASWYQETQYF
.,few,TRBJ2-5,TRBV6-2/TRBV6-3,TGTGCCAGCAGTTATCCCCGACAGCAAGAGACCCAGTACTTC,CASSYPRQQETQYF
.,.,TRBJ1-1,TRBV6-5,TGTGCCAGCAGTTACTCGCAGGTGAACACTGAAGCTTTCTTT,CASSYSQVNTEAFF
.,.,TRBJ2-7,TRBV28,TGTGCCAGCAGTGACCTAGGGAGCTCCTACGAGCAGTACTTC,CASSDLGSSYEQYF
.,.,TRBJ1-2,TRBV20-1,TGCAGTGCTGCCGCGGACAGTTCGAGTGGCTACACCTTC,CSAAADSSSGYTF
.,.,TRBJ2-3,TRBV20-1,TGCAGTGCTAGAGATGCAGCGGCTGGGACAGATACGCAGTATTTT,CSARDAAAGTDTQYF
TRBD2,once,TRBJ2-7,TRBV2,TGTGCCAGCACCCTTGAGGCTAGCGGGAGGACAACCTCCTACGAGCAGTACTTC,CASTLEASGRTTSYEQYF
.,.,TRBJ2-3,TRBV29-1,TGCAGCGCTATTCGGGTAGATACGCAGTATTTT,CSAIRVDTQYF
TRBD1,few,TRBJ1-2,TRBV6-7,TGTGCCAGCAGGAGATCCGGGACAGCAAAAGACTATGGCTACACCTTC,CASRRSGTAKDYGYTF
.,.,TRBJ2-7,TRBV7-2,TGTGCCAGCAGCTCCGGGAGTTTCTCCCTCGAGCAGTACTTC,CASSSGSFSLEQYF
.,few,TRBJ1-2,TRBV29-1,TGCAGCGTCGTGGGCGTGTTTGGCTACACCTTC,CSVVGVFGYTF